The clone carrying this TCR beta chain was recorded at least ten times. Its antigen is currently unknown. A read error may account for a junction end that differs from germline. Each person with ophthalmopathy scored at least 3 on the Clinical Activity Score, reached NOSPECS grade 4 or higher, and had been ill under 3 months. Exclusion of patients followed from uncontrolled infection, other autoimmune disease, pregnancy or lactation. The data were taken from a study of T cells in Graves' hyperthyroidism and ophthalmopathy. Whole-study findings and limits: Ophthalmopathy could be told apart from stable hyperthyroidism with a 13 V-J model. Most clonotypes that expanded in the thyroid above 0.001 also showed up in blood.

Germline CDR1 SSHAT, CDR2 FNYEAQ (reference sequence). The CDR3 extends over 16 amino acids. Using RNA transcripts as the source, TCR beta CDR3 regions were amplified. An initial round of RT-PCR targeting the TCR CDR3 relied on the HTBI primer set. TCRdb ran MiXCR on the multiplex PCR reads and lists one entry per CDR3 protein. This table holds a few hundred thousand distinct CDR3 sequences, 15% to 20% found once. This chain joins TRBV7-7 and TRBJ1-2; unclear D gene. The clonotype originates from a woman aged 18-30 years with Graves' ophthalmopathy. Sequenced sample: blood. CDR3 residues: CASSPLGERPMGGYTF. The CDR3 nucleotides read TGTGCTAGCAGCCCTCTGGGTGAGAGGCCGATGGGAGGCTACACCTTC.